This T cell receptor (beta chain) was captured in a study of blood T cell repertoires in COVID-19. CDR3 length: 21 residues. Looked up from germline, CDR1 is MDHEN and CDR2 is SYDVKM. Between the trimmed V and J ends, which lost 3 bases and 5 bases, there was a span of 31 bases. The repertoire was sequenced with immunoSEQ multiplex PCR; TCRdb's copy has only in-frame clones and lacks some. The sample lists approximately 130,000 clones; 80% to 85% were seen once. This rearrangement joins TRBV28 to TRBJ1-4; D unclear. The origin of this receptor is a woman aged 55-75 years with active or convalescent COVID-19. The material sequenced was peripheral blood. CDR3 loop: CASSLNLADYLKRGVNEKLFF. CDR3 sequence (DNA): TGTGCCAGCAGTTTGAATTTGGCGGACTATCTTAAACGGGGAGTGAATGAAAAACTGTTTTTT.